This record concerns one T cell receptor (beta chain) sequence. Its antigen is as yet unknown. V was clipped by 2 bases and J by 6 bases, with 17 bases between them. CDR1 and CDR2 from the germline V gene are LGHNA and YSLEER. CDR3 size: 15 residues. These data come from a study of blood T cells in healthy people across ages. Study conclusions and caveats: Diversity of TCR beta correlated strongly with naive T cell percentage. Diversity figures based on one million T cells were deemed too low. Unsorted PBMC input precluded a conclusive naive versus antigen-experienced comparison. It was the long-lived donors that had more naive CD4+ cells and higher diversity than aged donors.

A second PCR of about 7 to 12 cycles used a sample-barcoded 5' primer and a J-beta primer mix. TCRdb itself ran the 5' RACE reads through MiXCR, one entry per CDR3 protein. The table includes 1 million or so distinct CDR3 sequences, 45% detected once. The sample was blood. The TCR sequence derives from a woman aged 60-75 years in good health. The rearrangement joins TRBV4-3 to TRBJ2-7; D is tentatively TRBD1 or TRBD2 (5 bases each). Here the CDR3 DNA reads TGCGCCAGCAGCCAACAATGGGGGACCCAGGGCGAGCAGTACTTC. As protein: CASSQQWGTQGEQYF.